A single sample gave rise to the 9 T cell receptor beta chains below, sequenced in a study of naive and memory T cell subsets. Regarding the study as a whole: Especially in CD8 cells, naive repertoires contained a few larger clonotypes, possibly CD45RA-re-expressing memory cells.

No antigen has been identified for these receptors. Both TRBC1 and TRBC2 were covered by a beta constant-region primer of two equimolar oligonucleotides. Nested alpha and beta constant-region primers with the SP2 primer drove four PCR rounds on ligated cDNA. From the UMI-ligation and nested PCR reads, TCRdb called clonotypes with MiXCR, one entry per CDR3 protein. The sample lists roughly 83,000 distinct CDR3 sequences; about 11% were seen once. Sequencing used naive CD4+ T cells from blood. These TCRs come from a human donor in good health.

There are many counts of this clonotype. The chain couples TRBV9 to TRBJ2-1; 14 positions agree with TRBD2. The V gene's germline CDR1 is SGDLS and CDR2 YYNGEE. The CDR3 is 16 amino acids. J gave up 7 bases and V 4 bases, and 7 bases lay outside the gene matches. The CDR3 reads CASSPGTSGRANEQFF. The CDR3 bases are TGTGCCAGCAGCCCGGGGACTAGCGGGAGAGCAAATGAGCAGTTCTTC.

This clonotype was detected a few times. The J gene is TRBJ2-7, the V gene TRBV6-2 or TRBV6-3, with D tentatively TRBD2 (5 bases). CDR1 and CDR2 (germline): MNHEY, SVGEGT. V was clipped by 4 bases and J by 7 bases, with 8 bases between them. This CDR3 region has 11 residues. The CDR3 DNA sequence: TGTGCCAGCAGTTCAGCGGTAGAGCAGTACTTC. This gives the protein CASSSAVEQYF.

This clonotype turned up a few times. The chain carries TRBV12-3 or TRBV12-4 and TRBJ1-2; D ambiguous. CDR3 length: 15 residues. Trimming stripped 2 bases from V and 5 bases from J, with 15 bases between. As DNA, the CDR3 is TGTGCCAGCAGTTTAATAGCCAGCGGTGAATATGGCTACACCTTC. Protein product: CASSLIASGEYGYTF.

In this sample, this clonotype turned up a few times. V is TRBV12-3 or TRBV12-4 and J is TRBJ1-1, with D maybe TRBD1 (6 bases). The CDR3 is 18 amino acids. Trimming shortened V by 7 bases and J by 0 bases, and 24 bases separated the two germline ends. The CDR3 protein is CASTRPGAGTFMNTEAFF. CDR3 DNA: TGTGCCAGCACCAGACCGGGGGCTGGAACTTTCATGAACACTGAAGCTTTCTTT.

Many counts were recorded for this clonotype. The CDR3 sequence is CASSYSLSLDEQFF. CDR3 sequence (DNA): TGTGCCAGCAGTTACTCACTTAGTCTCGATGAGCAGTTCTTC. This chain links TRBV6-5 with TRBJ2-1; no reliable D call. The CDR3 runs to 14 residues. V lost 0 bases and J lost 8, with 11 bases in between. From germline, CDR1 is MNHEY and CDR2 SVGAGI.

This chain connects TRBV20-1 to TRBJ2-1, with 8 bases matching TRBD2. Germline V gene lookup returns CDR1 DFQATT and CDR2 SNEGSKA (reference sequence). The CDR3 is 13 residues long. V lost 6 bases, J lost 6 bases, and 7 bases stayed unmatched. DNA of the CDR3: TGCAGTGCCGGCGGGAGGAGGGTCAATGAGCAGTTCTTC. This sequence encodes CSAGGRRVNEQFF.

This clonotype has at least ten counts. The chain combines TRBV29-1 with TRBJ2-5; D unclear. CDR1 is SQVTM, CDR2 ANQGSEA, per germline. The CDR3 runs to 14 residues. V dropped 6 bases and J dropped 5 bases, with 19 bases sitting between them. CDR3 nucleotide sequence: TGCAGCGTCCAATACCGTAGTTTCGAGGAGACCCAGTACTTC. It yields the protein CSVQYRSFEETQYF.

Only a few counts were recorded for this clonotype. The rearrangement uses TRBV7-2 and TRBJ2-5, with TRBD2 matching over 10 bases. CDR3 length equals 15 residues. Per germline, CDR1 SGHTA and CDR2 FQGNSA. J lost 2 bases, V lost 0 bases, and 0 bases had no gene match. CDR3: CASSLASGGQETQYF. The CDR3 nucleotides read TGTGCCAGCAGCTTAGCTAGCGGGGGGCAAGAGACCCAGTACTTC.

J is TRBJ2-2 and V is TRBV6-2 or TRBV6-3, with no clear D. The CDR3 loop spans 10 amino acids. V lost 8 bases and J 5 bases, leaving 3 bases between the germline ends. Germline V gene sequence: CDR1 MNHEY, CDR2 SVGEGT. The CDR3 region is CASGTGELFF. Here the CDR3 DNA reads TGTGCCAGCGGGACCGGGGAGCTGTTTTTT.